The text below deals with one T cell receptor (beta chain). TCRdb reprocessed the reads via MiXCR and lists one record per CDR3 protein. The sample contains roughly 230,000 distinct CDR3 sequences, 22% of which appear only once. The sample belongs to a study of T cell repertoires in cytomegalovirus infection. Across the whole study: From public TCR beta signatures came an indication of both CMV infection and matching HLA type.

Germline assignment: CDR1 SGHDT and CDR2 YYEEEE. CDR3 length: 14 amino acids. Trimming removed 5 bases at V and 3 bases at J, with 14 bases between. The sequenced sample was CD8+ T cells from PBMCs. The sequence came from a human donor in good health (CMV status not recorded). Some clones in this sample may be carry-over from other donors' samples. The genes are TRBV5-6 and TRBJ1-1; possible D gene TRBD1, 5 bases. The chain's CDR3 is CASSKDRDYTEAFF. CDR3 nucleotide sequence: TGTGCCAGCAGTAAGGACCGGGACTACACTGAAGCTTTCTTT.